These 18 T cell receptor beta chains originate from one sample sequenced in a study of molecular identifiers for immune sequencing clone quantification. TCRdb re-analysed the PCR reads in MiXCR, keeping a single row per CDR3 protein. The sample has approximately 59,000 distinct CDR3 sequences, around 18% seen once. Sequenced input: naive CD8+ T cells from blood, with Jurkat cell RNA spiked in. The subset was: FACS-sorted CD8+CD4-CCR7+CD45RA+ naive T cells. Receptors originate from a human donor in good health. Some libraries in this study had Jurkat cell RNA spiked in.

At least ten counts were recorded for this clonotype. CDR3 nucleotides: TGCGCCAGCAGCCAAGGCGGATACCCCTCCCAAGAGACCCAGTACTTC. It specifies CASSQGGYPSQETQYF. The rearrangement joins TRBV4-3 to TRBJ2-5, with D hard to call. The germline CDR1 and CDR2 sequences are LGHNA and YSLEER. V shed 1 base and J shed 1 base, with 13 bases lying between them. The CDR3 totals 16 residues.

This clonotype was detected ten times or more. DNA for the CDR3: TGCGCCAGCAGCCAAGAACGAGTCAATGAGCAGTTCTTC. Translating gives CASSQERVNEQFF. The chain combines TRBV4-1 with TRBJ2-1; D is unclear. V was shortened by 0 bases and J by 6 bases, with 6 bases between the two germline ends. This CDR3 region has 13 residues. Germline lookup yields CDR1 MGHRA and CDR2 YSYEKL.

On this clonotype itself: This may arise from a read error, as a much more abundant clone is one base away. CDR3 sequence: CASSIDLAGEESF. The CDR3 DNA is TGTGCCAGTAGTATTGACCTAGCGGGAGAAGAGTCCTTC. J is TRBJ2-1 and V is TRBV19, with 10 positions matching TRBD2. The CDR3 spans 13 residues. Germline V gives CDR1 LNHDA, CDR2 SQIVND (reference sequence).

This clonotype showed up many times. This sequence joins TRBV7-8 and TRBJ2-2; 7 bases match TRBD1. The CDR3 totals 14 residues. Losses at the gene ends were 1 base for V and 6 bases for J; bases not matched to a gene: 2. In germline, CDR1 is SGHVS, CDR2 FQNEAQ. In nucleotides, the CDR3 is TGTGCCAGCAGCTTAGGACAGGGAGCCGGGGAGCTGTTTTTT. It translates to CASSLGQGAGELFF.

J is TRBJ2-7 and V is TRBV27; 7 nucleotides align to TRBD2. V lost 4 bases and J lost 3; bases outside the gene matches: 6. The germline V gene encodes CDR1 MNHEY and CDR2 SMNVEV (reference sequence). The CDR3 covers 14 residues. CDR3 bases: TGTGCCAGCAGTTCTCTAGCGGCGGTCTACGAGCAGTACTTC. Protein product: CASSSLAAVYEQYF.

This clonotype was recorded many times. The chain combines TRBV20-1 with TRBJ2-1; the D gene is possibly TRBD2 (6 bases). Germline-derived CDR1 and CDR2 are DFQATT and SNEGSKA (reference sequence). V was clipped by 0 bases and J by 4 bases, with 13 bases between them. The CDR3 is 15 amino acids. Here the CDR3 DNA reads TGCAGTGCTAGAGATTTGGGGGAGGATTACAATGAGCAGTTCTTC. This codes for CSARDLGEDYNEQFF.

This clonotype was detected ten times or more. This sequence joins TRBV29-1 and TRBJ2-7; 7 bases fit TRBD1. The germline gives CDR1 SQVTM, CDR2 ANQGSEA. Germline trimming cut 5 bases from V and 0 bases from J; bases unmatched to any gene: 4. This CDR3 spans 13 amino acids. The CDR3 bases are TGCAGCGTTTCGGACAGGAGCTCCTACGAGCAGTACTTC. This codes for CSVSDRSSYEQYF.

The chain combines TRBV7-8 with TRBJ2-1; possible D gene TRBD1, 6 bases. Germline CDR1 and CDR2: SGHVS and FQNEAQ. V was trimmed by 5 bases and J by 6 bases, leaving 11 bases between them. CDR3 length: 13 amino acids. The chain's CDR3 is CASSRQEANEQFF. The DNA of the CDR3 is TGTGCCAGCAGCCGACAGGAGGCCAATGAGCAGTTCTTC.

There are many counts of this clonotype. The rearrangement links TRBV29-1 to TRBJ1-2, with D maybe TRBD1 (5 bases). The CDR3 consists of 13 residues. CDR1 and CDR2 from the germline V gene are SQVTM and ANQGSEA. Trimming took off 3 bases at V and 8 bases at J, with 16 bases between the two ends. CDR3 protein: CSVEDGLPGGYTF. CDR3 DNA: TGCAGCGTTGAGGATGGTCTCCCAGGGGGCTACACCTTC.

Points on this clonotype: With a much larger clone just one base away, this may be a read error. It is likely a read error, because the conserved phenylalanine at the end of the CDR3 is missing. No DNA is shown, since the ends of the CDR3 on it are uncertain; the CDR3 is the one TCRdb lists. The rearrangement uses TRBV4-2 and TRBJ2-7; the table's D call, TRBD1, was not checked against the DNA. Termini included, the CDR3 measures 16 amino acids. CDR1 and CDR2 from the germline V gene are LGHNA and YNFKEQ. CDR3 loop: CASSQVGDPGLYERYL.

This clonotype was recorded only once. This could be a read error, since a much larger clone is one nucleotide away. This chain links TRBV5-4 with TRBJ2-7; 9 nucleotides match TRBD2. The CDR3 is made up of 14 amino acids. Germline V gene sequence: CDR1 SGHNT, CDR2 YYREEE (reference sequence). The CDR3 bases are TGTGCCGGCAGCTCGACTAGCGGAACCTACGAGCAGTACTTC. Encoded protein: CAGSSTSGTYEQYF.

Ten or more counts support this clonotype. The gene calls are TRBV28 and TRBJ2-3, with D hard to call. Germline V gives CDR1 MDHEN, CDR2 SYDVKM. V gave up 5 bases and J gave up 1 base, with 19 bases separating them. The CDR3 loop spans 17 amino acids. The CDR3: CASSLIRRRWGTDTQYF. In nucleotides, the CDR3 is TGTGCCAGCAGTCTCATTCGAAGAAGGTGGGGCACAGATACGCAGTATTTT.

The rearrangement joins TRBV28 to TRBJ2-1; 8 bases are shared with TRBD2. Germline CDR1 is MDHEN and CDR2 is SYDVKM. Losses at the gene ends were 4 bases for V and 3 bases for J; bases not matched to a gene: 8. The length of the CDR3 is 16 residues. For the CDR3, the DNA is TGTGCCAGCAGTTCTAAGCGGGAGCTTCACTACAATGAGCAGTTCTTC. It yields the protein CASSSKRELHYNEQFF.

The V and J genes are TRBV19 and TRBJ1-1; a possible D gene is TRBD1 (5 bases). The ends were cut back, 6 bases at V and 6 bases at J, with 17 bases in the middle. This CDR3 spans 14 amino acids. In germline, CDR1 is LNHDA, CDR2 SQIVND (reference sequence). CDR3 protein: CASRGGPDGPEAFF. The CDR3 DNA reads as TGTGCCAGTAGGGGGGGACCAGACGGCCCTGAAGCTTTCTTT.

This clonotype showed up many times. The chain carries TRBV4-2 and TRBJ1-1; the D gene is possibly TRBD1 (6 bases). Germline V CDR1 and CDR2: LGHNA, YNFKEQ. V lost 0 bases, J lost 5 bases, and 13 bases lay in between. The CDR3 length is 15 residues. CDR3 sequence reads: CASSQESAGETEAFF. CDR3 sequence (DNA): TGTGCCAGCAGCCAAGAATCGGCAGGGGAAACTGAAGCTTTCTTT.

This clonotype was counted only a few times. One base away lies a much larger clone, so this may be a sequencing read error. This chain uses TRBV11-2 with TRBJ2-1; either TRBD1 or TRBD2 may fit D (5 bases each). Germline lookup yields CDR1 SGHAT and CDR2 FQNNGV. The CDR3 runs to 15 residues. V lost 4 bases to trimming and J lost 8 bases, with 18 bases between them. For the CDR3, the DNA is TGTGCCAGCAGCTGGCATGAGGGGATCAACGATGAGCAGTTCTTC. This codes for CASSWHEGINDEQFF.

The CDR3 reads CASSLVLAGAPVLVNEQFF. CDR3 coding DNA: TGTGCCAGCAGCTTAGTTTTAGCGGGAGCTCCCGTTTTGGTCAATGAGCAGTTCTTC. The chain has TRBV7-4 and TRBJ2-1; 9 nucleotides agree with TRBD2. V was pared by 1 base and J by 6 bases, with 16 bases of the junction left unmatched. Per germline, CDR1 SGHVT and CDR2 SQSDAQ. This CDR3 region has 19 residues.

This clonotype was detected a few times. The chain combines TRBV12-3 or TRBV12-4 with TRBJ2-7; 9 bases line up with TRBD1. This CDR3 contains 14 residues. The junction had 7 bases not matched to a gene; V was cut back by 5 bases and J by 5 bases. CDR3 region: CASSLTGGYNEQYF. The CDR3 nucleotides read TGTGCCAGCAGTCTCACAGGGGGCTACAACGAGCAGTACTTC.